This T cell receptor (beta chain) emerged from a study of response to subunit inactivated influenza vaccine. The trim removed 4 bases at V and 3 bases at J, leaving 2 bases unmatched. CDR3 length equals 16 residues. From the RT-PCR reads, TCRdb called clonotypes with MiXCR, one entry per CDR3 protein. Among about 480,000 distinct CDR3 sequences, approximately 11% were seen once, and the ten largest hold around 12%. This clonotype was counted only a few times. Material: PBMCs from blood, obtained more than 35 days after vaccination. The receptor was isolated from a man aged 50 to 59 who received an inactivated influenza vaccine. V usage is TRBV12-3 or TRBV12-4 and J usage is TRBJ2-1; 14 bases are a match to TRBD2. CDR3 residues: CASSSGLAGDYNEQFF. CDR3 DNA: TGTGCCAGCAGTTCGGGACTAGCGGGGGACTACAATGAGCAGTTCTTC.